The 18 T cell receptor beta chains in this list originate from one sample, sequenced in a study of blood T cell repertoires in COVID-19. Assay: immunoSEQ multiplex PCR; the TCRdb copy retains only in-frame clones and omits some. The data show roughly 150,000 clones, with approximately 85% seen just once and more than 7.5% held by the top ten. The sample consisted of peripheral blood. Receptor source: a woman between 55 and 75 years old with COVID-19, enrolled during active disease.

Of note for this clone: The sample carries other DNA sequences with the same CDR3. This chain connects TRBV19 to TRBJ1-5; D perhaps matches TRBD1 (5 bases). This CDR3 region has 14 residues. The V and J ends lost 3 bases and 6 bases respectively, with 12 bases between them. Germline CDR1 is LNHDA and CDR2 is SQIVND (reference sequence). The CDR3 DNA reads TGTGCCAGTAGTATCCAGGGCCTTGGTCAGCCCCAGCATTTT. Residues: CASSIQGLGQPQHF.

The chain couples TRBV2 to TRBJ1-2, with TRBD1 as a possible D gene (6 bases). V dropped 8 bases and J dropped 4 bases, with 11 bases sitting between them. The CDR3 runs 12 residues. Germline V gives CDR1 SNHLY, CDR2 FYNNEI. CDR3 residues: CASRQVLYGYTF. CDR3 coding DNA: TGTGCCAGCCGACAGGTTCTCTATGGCTACACCTTC. Looking up the rest from reference TRBV2 and TRBJ1-2 gives the full variable domain: EPEVTQTPSHQVTQMGQEVILRCVPISNHLYFYWYRQILGQKVEFLVSFYNNEISEKSEIFDDQFSVERPDGSNFTLKIRSTKLEDSAMYFCASRQVLYGYTFGSGTRLTVV.

The rearrangement links TRBV5-4 to TRBJ2-7, with D possibly TRBD2 on 5 matching bases. The V end lost 4 bases, the J end lost 5 bases, and 7 bases lay between the germline ends. The V gene's germline CDR1 is SGHNT and CDR2 YYREEE (reference sequence). The CDR3 runs 11 residues. The CDR3 DNA is TGTGCCAGCAGCCAACTAGACGAGCAGTACGTC. Translation gives CASSQLDEQYV.

This clone has ten or more counts. The V call is TRBV12-3 or TRBV12-4, the J call TRBJ2-2; the D is unclear. CDR3 length: 13 residues. Deletions cut 5 bases from V and 5 bases from J, with 9 bases between. The CDR3 region is CASSEQQTGELFF. The CDR3 DNA follows: TGTGCCAGCAGTGAACAGCAGACCGGGGAGCTGTTTTTT.

V and J are TRBV10-3 and TRBJ2-5, with D perhaps matching TRBD2 (6 bases). V dropped 5 bases and J dropped 5 bases, with 15 bases sitting between them. The CDR3 has 14 residues. CDR1 and CDR2 (germline): ENHRY, SYGVKD. The CDR3 sequence: CAISSRLSGETQYF. The DNA for the CDR3 is TGTGCCATCAGTTCCAGACTCAGCGGGGAGACCCAGTACTTC.

V is TRBV5-4 and J is TRBJ1-2; D is undetermined. Germline CDR1 and CDR2: SGHNT and YYREEE (reference sequence). The V end was cut by 2 bases, the J end by 8 bases, with 13 bases between. There are 13 residues in the CDR3. In DNA form, the CDR3 reads TGTGCCAGCAGCTTTCCGGAGGACCGGGGCTACACCTTC. Amino acids: CASSFPEDRGYTF.

CDR3 in DNA: TGTGCCAGCAGCTTAGGGGACAGGGACTATGAAAAACTGTTTTTT. This codes for CASSLGDRDYEKLFF. The chain links TRBV7-9 to TRBJ1-4; 9 bases agree with TRBD1. Unmatched junction bases numbered 3, after V lost 1 base and J lost 6 bases. The CDR3 contains 15 residues. Germline CDR1 and CDR2: SEHNR and FQNEAQ (reference sequence).

The chain joins TRBV5-8 to TRBJ2-7; 7 bases fit TRBD1. The germline CDR1 and CDR2 sequences are SGHTS and YDEGEE. Trimming cost V 4 bases and J 3 bases; bases outside gene matches: 4. This CDR3 spans 13 amino acids. The CDR3 is CASSLGQVYEQYV. The CDR3 DNA reads TGTGCCAGCAGCCTCGGACAGGTCTACGAGCAGTACGTC.

The chain couples TRBV3-1 (or the pseudogene TRBV3-2) to TRBJ1-2; TRBD1 is a possible D gene (6 bases). V gave up 4 bases and J gave up 7 bases, with 19 bases separating them. CDR3 length: 15 residues. Looked up from germline, CDR1 is LGHDT and CDR2 is YNNKEL (reference sequence). This CDR3 is CASSPAGEGRGGYTF. In nucleotides, the CDR3 is TGTGCCAGCAGCCCCGCAGGGGAAGGTAGGGGTGGCTACACCTTC.

This clone came up once. J is TRBJ1-2 and V is TRBV9; D is perhaps TRBD1 (5 bases). The CDR3 contains 12 residues. Germline V lookup: CDR1 SGDLS, CDR2 YYNGEE. The CDR3 sequence is CLTFAGLDGYTF. The DNA for the CDR3 is TGTCTCACCTTCGCAGGGTTGGATGGCTACACCTTC.

The chain is built from TRBV6-5 and TRBJ1-5; 10 bases are a match to TRBD1. V dropped 6 bases and J dropped 6; count of bases not matched to a gene: 8. This CDR3 region has 15 residues. CDR1 is MNHEY, CDR2 SVGAGI, per germline. CDR3 amino acids: CASRRTGGSGQPQHF. The CDR3 DNA reads as TGTGCCAGCAGACGGACAGGGGGTAGTGGTCAGCCCCAGCATTTT.

The chain recombines TRBV6-5 with TRBJ1-5; 12 bases match TRBD1. The trim removed 7 bases at V and 7 bases at J, leaving 8 bases unmatched. CDR1 is MNHEY and CDR2 is SVGAGI in the germline V gene. The CDR3 contains 15 residues. The CDR3 sequence: CASTLGQGALQPQHF. CDR3 sequence (DNA): TGTGCCAGCACCCTGGGACAGGGGGCTCTACAGCCCCAGCATTTT.

The CDR3 nucleotides read TGTGCCAGTAGTATGATATGGGCCTCCGATGAAAAACTGTTTTTT. This gives the protein CASSMIWASDEKLFF. The V gene is TRBV19, the J gene TRBJ1-4; D not resolved. Trimming removed 3 bases from V and 6 bases from J, with 14 bases in between. The CDR3 length is 15 residues. Germline loops: CDR1 LNHDA, CDR2 SQIVND (reference sequence).

The chain recombines TRBV7-9 with TRBJ2-6, with D possibly being TRBD1 (6 bases). The germline CDR1 and CDR2 sequences are SEHNR and FQNEAQ (reference sequence). V was shortened by 4 bases and J by 2 bases, with 18 bases between the two germline ends. The CDR3 contains 18 residues. CDR3 in DNA: TGTGCCAGCAGCTCGCCCTCGGGACAACTACCTGGGGCCAACGTCCTGACTTTC. It translates to CASSSPSGQLPGANVLTF.

The chain joins TRBV19 to TRBJ2-7; tentative D call: TRBD2 (5 bases). From germline, CDR1 is LNHDA and CDR2 SQIVND (reference sequence). Trimming cost V 3 bases and J 1 base, with 13 bases left between them. The CDR3 has 15 residues. The CDR3 coding sequence is TGTGCCAGTAGTATCTCAGCGGTCCAATCCTACGAGCAGTACTTC. Its translation is CASSISAVQSYEQYF.

This rearrangement joins TRBV13 to TRBJ2-7; possible D gene TRBD2, 7 bases. CDR3 length: 15 residues. Germline assignment: CDR1 PRHDT and CDR2 FYEKMQ (reference sequence). With 2 bases removed from V and 5 bases from J, the gap between germline ends came to 16 bases. For the CDR3, the DNA is TGTGCCAGCAGCTTAATGGGGGGGCCCAGGGACGAGCAGTACGTC. Protein: CASSLMGGPRDEQYV.

This rearrangement joins TRBV7-3 to TRBJ2-5; unclear D gene. V dropped 5 bases and J dropped 5 bases, with 9 bases sitting between them. Germline V gives CDR1 SGHTA, CDR2 FQGTGA. The CDR3 is 12 amino acids. CDR3 amino acids: CASSLPGETQYF. The CDR3 DNA follows: TGTGCCAGCAGCCTCCCCGGGGAGACCCAGTACTTC.

The chain combines TRBV3-1 (or the pseudogene TRBV3-2) with TRBJ1-1; TRBD1 matches 8 bases. Unmatched junction bases numbered 5, after V lost 2 bases and J lost 0 bases. The CDR3 spans 16 residues. The germline V gene encodes CDR1 LGHDT and CDR2 YNNKEL (reference sequence). This CDR3 reads CASSQRRTGMNTEAFF. The CDR3 region has the DNA TGTGCCAGCAGCCAAAGGAGGACAGGGATGAACACTGAAGCTTTCTTT.